This T cell receptor beta chain was sequenced during a study of early T cells in non-severe SARS-CoV-2 infection. Overall study context: Investigators sequenced bulk RNA drawn from unsorted whole blood, and chains remained unpaired.

The CDR3 is 15 residues long. CDR1 is KGHSH, CDR2 LQKENI, per germline. V shed 3 bases and J shed 1 base, with 12 bases lying between them. In the library, individual cDNA molecules carried attached unique molecular identifiers. TCRdb ran MiXCR on the 5' RACE reads and lists one entry per CDR3 protein. The sample yields 90,000 to 130,000 distinct CDR3 sequences, over 9.5% seen once. Sequencing used whole blood, obtained at baseline. This receptor was taken from an adult who was a healthcare worker with PCR-confirmed SARS-CoV-2 infection or an uninfected control (not recorded which). The chain uses TRBV18 and TRBJ1-1, with D unresolved. In DNA form, the CDR3 reads TGTGCCAGCTCACCTGGGATGACGGAGAACACTGAAGCTTTCTTT. It codes for CASSPGMTENTEAFF.